These T cell receptor beta chains were read from a single sample in a study of blood T cell repertoires in COVID-19. Clones were sequenced by immunoSEQ multiplex PCR, and TCRdb holds only the in-frame ones, with some missing. This sample has hundreds of thousands of clones, with roughly 85% found just once. The sample taken for sequencing was peripheral blood. The receptors were gathered from a human donor in a cohort sampled during active COVID-19. The CDR3 runs from the conserved cysteine through the conserved F or W. A D gene is named only where the DNA matches it firmly. Some rows mark clone size as missing; the rest say once, few, many or name a class of expanded clone.

v_gene	d_gene	j_gene	abundance	CDR3nt	CDR3aa
TRBV7-2	TRBD2	TRBJ2-1	NA	TGTGCCAGCAGCTTCGGACTAGTCGCGTCAGGTGAGCAGTTCTTC	CASSFGLVASGEQFF
TRBV24-1	NA	TRBJ1-2	few	TGTGCCACCAGTGCCCACGGGAACTATGGCTACACCTTC	CATSAHGNYGYTF
TRBV3-1/TRBV3-2	NA	TRBJ1-1	many	TGTGCCAGCAGCCAACTAGGCGGGGACACTGAAGCTTTCTTT	CASSQLGGDTEAFF
TRBV19	TRBD1	TRBJ1-2	NA	TGTGCCAGTAGCTTACAGGGGGCGGGCGGCTACACCTTC	CASSLQGAGGYTF
TRBV25-1	NA	TRBJ2-6	NA	TGTGCCAGCAGTGAATCGACTGGAGGGGCTGGGGCCAACGTCCTGACTTTC	CASSESTGGAGANVLTF
TRBV4-1	NA	TRBJ1-1	NA	TGCGCCAGCAGCCCGCGGACAGAGAACACTGAAGCTTTCTTT	CASSPRTENTEAFF
TRBV9	NA	TRBJ2-7	few	TGTGCCAGCAGCACCCAAGGACAGAACGAGCAGTACTTC	CASSTQGQNEQYF
TRBV24-1	NA	TRBJ1-2	once	TGTGCCACCAGTGATCGACAGCTTAACTATGGCTACACCTTC	CATSDRQLNYGYTF
TRBV7-3	TRBD2	TRBJ2-5	NA	TGTGCCAGCAGCCTGGGACTAGGGGTGGGCCAAGAGACCCAGTACTTC	CASSLGLGVGQETQYF
TRBV5-5	NA	TRBJ1-1	NA	TGTGCCAGCAGCTTGGGGGCCTCTGAAGCTTTCTTT	CASSLGASEAFF
TRBV12-3/TRBV12-4	NA	TRBJ1-2	few	TGTGCCAGCAGTTTACGGCAGGATTATGGCTACACCTTC	CASSLRQDYGYTF
TRBV7-5	NA	TRBJ1-5	NA	TGTGTCAGAAGCTCGACCTACCCCGGGACAGGGGGCTGGCCCCAGCCCCAGCATTTT	CVRSSTYPGTGGWPQPQHF
TRBV30	TRBD2	TRBJ2-3	NA	TGTGCCTGGAGTGTAAAGGGACTAGCGGGCGGTAGCACAGATACGCAGTATTTT	CAWSVKGLAGGSTDTQYF
TRBV21-1	NA	TRBJ1-1	once	TGTGCCAGCAGCAGTCGTGACAGGAGGAACACTGAAGCTTTCTTT	CASSSRDRRNTEAFF
TRBV10-3	NA	TRBJ1-1	once	TGTGCCATCAGAGAACAGGTATTAAGAGGCACTGAAGCTTTCTTT	CAIREQVLRGTEAFF
TRBV27	NA	TRBJ2-1	NA	TGTGCCAGCAGGGTCGGGGCCTACAATGAGCAGTTCTTC	CASRVGAYNEQFF